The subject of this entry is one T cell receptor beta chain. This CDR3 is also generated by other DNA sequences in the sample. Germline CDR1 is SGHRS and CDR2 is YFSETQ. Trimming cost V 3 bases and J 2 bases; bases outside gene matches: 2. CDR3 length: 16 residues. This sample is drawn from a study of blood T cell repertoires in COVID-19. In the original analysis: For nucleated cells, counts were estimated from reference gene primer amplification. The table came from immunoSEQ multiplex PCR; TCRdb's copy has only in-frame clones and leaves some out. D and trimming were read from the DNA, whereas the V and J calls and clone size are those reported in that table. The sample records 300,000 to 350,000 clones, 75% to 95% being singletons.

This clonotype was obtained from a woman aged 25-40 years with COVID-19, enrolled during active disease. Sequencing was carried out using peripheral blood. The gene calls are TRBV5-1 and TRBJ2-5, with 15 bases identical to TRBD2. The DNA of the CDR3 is TGCGCCAGCAGCTCCGGACTAGCGGGAGGGCAAGAGACCCAGTACTTC. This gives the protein CASSSGLAGGQETQYF.